This record looks at one T cell receptor (beta chain) sequence and its context. Sequencing used immunoSEQ multiplex PCR; TCRdb keeps in-frame clones, though not all of them. Of about 2 million clones in the sample, about 95% were seen once. CDR3 size: 13 residues. Trimming shortened V by 2 bases and J by 6 bases, and 10 bases separated the two germline ends. In germline, CDR1 is MGHDK, CDR2 SYGVNS. Terminally differentiated effector memory CD45RA+ cells were excluded by CCR7 positive selection of CD45RO-negative cells. The sample is drawn from a study of shared clonotypes between healthy human individuals.

This TCR was recovered from a man in his late teens or twenties in good health. V usage is TRBV25-1 and J usage is TRBJ1-1, with D possibly being TRBD1 (5 bases). Sequenced sample: naive CD8+ T cells sorted from blood. This CDR3 reads CASSEEGWSEAFF. The CDR3 region has the DNA TGTGCCAGCAGTGAAGAGGGGTGGTCTGAAGCTTTCTTT. Together with reference TRBV25-1 and TRBJ1-1, the CDR3 gives the full variable domain: EADIYQTPRYLVIGTGKKITLECSQTMGHDKMYWYQQDPGMELHLIHYSYGVNSTEKGDLSSESTVSRIRTEHFPLTLESARPSHTSQYLCASSEEGWSEAFFGQGTRLTVV.